What follows are 10 T cell receptor beta chains derived from one specimen sequenced in a study of blood T cells in healthy people across ages. Then a second PCR, running about 7 to 11 cycles, was carried out with a sample-barcoded 5' primer and a J-beta primer mix. TCRdb reprocessed the 5' RACE reads via MiXCR and lists one record per CDR3 protein. The sample lists about 840,000 distinct CDR3 sequences, around 29% seen once, with approximately 10% in the top ten. The sample also formed part of further work on T cells of mothers and their children.

Sequencing was performed on blood. These receptors were collected from a woman in her forties in good health.

The chain couples TRBV27 to TRBJ2-3; D gene unclear. This CDR3 comprises 18 residues. The V end was cut by 1 base, the J end by 5 bases, with 22 bases between. Germline V gene sequence: CDR1 MNHEY, CDR2 SMNVEV (reference sequence). CDR3 in DNA: TGTGCCAGCAGTTTATTTCCACCCAGACACAACTTTCGAGATACGCAGTATTTT. Encoded protein: CASSLFPPRHNFRDTQYF.

At least ten counts were recorded for this clonotype. The J gene is TRBJ2-5, the V gene TRBV7-2; 11 bases are a match to TRBD2. In germline, CDR1 is SGHTA, CDR2 FQGNSA. Unmatched junction bases numbered 11, after V lost 2 bases and J lost 6 bases. The CDR3 sequence is 17 residues long. DNA of the CDR3: TGTGCCAGCAGCTTAACCAATAGCGGGGGGGCCTCAAAGACCCAGTACTTC. Protein: CASSLTNSGGASKTQYF.

The J gene is TRBJ1-6, the V gene TRBV4-1, with TRBD1 as a possible D gene (5 bases). V lost 0 bases, J lost 10 bases, and 13 bases lay in between. The CDR3 covers 15 residues. The germline gives CDR1 MGHRA, CDR2 YSYEKL. Here the CDR3 DNA reads TGCGCCAGCAGCCAAGAGGGACCCCGGGTGTCACCCCTCCACTTT. Translated: CASSQEGPRVSPLHF.

This clonotype has just a few counts. This rearrangement joins TRBV30 to TRBJ2-5; no clear D. V shed 0 bases and J shed 0 bases, with 8 bases lying between them. The CDR3 covers 14 residues. The germline V gene encodes CDR1 GTSNPN and CDR2 SVGIG (reference sequence). CDR3 DNA: TGTGCCTGGAGTGTACCCCCGAACCAAGAGACCCAGTACTTC. As protein: CAWSVPPNQETQYF.

There are many counts of this clonotype. J is TRBJ1-4 and V is TRBV4-1; D possibly corresponds to TRBD1 (5 bases). Trimming took off 1 base at V and 3 bases at J, with 18 bases between the two ends. The V gene's germline CDR1 is MGHRA and CDR2 YSYEKL. This CDR3 region has 18 residues. The CDR3 DNA is TGCGCCAGCAGCCAAGTGGGCACTCTAGGGGCACCTAATGAAAAACTGTTTTTT. It is translated as CASSQVGTLGAPNEKLFF.

This clonotype was observed many times. V and J are TRBV4-3 and TRBJ2-7, with 7 bases lining up with TRBD1. The J segment lost 1 base and the V segment lost 2 bases, leaving 8 bases of the junction unmatched. CDR1 and CDR2 (germline): LGHNA, YSLEER. This CDR3 region has 16 residues. The DNA of the CDR3 is TGCGCCAGCAGCCAAAAGACAGGGTGGACGTCCTACGAGCAGTACTTC. Translated, it gives CASSQKTGWTSYEQYF.

This chain joins TRBV7-9 and TRBJ1-2; D uncertain. Looked up from germline, CDR1 is SEHNR and CDR2 is FQNEAQ (reference sequence). The V gene lost 5 bases and the J gene lost 2 bases, with 12 bases spanning the gap. The CDR3 consists of 14 residues. The CDR3 loop reads CASSPSGVNYGYTF. The CDR3 DNA follows: TGTGCCAGCAGCCCTTCCGGGGTGAACTATGGCTACACCTTC. Full variable domain (remainder filled in from reference TRBV7-9 and TRBJ1-2): DTGVSQNPRHKITKRGQNVTFRCDPISEHNRLYWYRQTLGQGPEFLTYFQNEAQLEKSRLLSDRFSAERPKGSFSTLEIQRTEQGDSAMYLCASSPSGVNYGYTFGSGTRLTVV.

The sample holds a few counts of this clonotype. The V call is TRBV20-1, the J call TRBJ2-7; 9 bases are a match to TRBD1. CDR1 and CDR2 from the germline V gene are DFQATT and SNEGSKA (reference sequence). After removal of 5 bases from V and 1 base from J, the junction contained 9 bases not matched to a gene. The CDR3 contains 15 residues. CDR3 coding DNA: TGCAGTGCTCCCCAGCCGGGACAGGGTTCCTACGAGCAGTACTTC. Amino acid sequence: CSAPQPGQGSYEQYF.

This chain connects TRBV27 to TRBJ2-1, with 16 bases fitting TRBD2. The CDR3 length is 20 residues. Per germline, CDR1 MNHEY and CDR2 SMNVEV (reference sequence). J gave up 4 bases and V 7 bases, and 16 bases lay outside the gene matches. DNA for the CDR3: TGTGCCAGCACCTCACCCTCGGGACTAGCGGGGGGGCCTAGGTACAATGAGCAGTTCTTC. Amino acids: CASTSPSGLAGGPRYNEQFF.

The gene calls are TRBV4-3 and TRBJ2-2; no reliable D call. V was cut by 1 base and J by 6 bases, with 12 bases left in between. Germline CDR1 reads LGHNA; CDR2 reads YSLEER. This CDR3 is 15 amino acids long. CDR3 sequence reads: CASSQGNRVPGELFF. The CDR3 region has the DNA TGCGCCAGCAGCCAAGGAAATCGGGTCCCCGGGGAGCTGTTTTTT.